This T cell receptor (beta chain) comes out of a study of PD-1 blockade in classical Hodgkin lymphoma. Time point specified: newly diagnosed, previously untreated cHL patient sample. The junction had 3 bases not matched to a gene; V was cut back by 0 bases and J by 0 bases. In germline, CDR1 is SGHRS, CDR2 YFSETQ. The CDR3 has 17 residues. Assay used: immunoSEQ multiplex PCR; TCRdb lists only in-frame clones, some missing. The data contain around 26,000 clones, over 85% of them singletons. This TCR came from a human donor with classical Hodgkin lymphoma. Source material: peripheral blood mononuclear cells (PBMCs). This chain connects TRBV5-1 to TRBJ2-2, with 9 positions matching TRBD2. The CDR3 loop reads CASSLASGASNTGELFF. CDR3 DNA sequence: TGCGCCAGCAGCTTGGCTAGCGGGGCTTCGAACACCGGGGAGCTGTTTTTT.